This entry describes one T cell receptor (beta chain). No antigen is known for it. Unrecorded immune exposure was likely among donors, who were nominally healthy when sampled. The CDR3 has 14 amino acids. J was trimmed by 4 bases and V by 7 bases; bases with no gene match: 5. Looked up from germline, CDR1 is SGHNT and CDR2 is YYREEE (reference sequence). The data were taken from a study of cytomegalovirus exposure and HLA in healthy donors. Points from the study as a whole: Follow-up analysis later connected one missense variant in DCLRE1C with trimming of TCR beta V- and J-genes.

13 Jbeta primers and 60 Vbeta primers were used for the PCR. TCRdb keeps only in-frame clones here, not all; method: immunoSEQ multiplex PCR. The table lists approximately 140,000 clones, 70% to 85% of them singletons. The sequence derives from a boy aged 2 to 9 in good health and CMV-seronegative. Sequenced material: PBMCs. The V gene is TRBV5-4, the J gene TRBJ2-1; 10 bases align to TRBD2. The CDR3 sequence: CASGWTSGYNEQFF. DNA for the CDR3: TGTGCCAGCGGGTGGACTAGCGGATACAATGAGCAGTTCTTC.